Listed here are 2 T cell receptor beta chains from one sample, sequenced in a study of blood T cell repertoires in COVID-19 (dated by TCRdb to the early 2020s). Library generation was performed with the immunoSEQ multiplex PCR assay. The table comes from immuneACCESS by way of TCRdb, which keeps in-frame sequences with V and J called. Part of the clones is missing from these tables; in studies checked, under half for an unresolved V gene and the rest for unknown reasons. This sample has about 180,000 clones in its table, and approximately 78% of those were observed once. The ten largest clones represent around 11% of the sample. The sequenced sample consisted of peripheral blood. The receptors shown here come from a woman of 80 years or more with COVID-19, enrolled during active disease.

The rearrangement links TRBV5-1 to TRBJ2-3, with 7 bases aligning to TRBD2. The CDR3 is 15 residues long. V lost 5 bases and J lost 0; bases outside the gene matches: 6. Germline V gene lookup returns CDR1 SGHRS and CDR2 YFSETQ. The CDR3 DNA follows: TGCGCCAGCAGGGCCGGGACTACTAGCACAGATACGCAGTATTTT. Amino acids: CASRAGTTSTDTQYF.

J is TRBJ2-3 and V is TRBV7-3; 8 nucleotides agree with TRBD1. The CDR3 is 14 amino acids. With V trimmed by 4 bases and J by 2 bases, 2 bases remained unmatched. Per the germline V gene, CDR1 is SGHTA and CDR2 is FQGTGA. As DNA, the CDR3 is TGTGCCAGCAGCTCGGACAGGGCCACAGATACGCAGTATTTT. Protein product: CASSSDRATDTQYF.